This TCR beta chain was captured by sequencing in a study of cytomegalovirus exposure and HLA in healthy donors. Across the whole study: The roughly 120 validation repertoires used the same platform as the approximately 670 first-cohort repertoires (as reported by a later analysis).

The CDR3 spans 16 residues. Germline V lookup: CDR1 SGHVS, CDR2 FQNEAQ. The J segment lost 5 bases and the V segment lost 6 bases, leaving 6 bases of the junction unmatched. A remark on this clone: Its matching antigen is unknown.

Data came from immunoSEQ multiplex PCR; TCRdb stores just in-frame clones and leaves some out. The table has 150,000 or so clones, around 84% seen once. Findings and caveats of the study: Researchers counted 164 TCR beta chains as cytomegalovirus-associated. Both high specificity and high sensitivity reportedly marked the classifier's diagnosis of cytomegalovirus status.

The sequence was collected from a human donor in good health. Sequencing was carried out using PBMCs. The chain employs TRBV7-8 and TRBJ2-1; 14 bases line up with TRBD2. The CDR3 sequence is CASREGLAGAHNEQFF. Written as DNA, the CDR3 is TGTGCCAGCAGAGAGGGACTAGCGGGAGCCCACAATGAGCAGTTCTTC.